The clone carrying this T cell receptor (beta chain) has a handful of counts. There are 15 residues in the CDR3. Germline V gene data show CDR1 as KGHSH and CDR2 as LQKENI. V trimming: 5 bases; J trimming: 4 bases; junction bases outside the gene matches: 6. RNA transcripts served as the template for amplifying TCR beta CDR3 regions. The HTBI primer set drove a first-round RT-PCR of the TCR CDR3. A single record per CDR3 protein comes from TCRdb applying MiXCR to the multiplex PCR reads. The repertoire includes about half a million distinct CDR3 sequences, approximately 20% of them detected once, and 47% sits in the top ten. The data derive from a study of T cells in Graves' hyperthyroidism and ophthalmopathy.

The sequence was collected from a man between 35 and 55 years old with Graves' ophthalmopathy. The specimen was blood. The rearrangement links TRBV18 to TRBJ2-7, with 12 bases fitting TRBD2. The CDR3 spells CASSMKTSGGYEQYF. CDR3 sequence (DNA): TGTGCCAGCTCAATGAAGACTAGCGGGGGTTACGAGCAGTACTTC.